The sequence of this T cell receptor (beta chain) was determined in a study of technical replicates of blood from several donors. Measured with immunoSEQ multiplex PCR; TCRdb has only the in-frame clones, and not every one. The profile covers about 80,000 clones, with about 96% appearing a single time and roughly 0.35% taken by the ten largest. Trimming pared 7 bases from V and 6 bases from J, leaving 12 bases between. Germline lookup yields CDR1 SNHLY and CDR2 FYNNEI. The CDR3 is 12 residues long. This clone was observed a handful of times. This chain connects TRBV2 to TRBJ1-1, with a possible D match to TRBD1 (5 bases). This clonotype was obtained from a human donor in good health. The sequenced sample was T cells isolated from PBMCs. The CDR3 is CASNGGGAEAFF. DNA of the CDR3: TGTGCCAGCAATGGGGGGGGAGCTGAAGCTTTCTTT. Filled out from reference TRBV2 and TRBJ1-1, the complete variable domain reads EPEVTQTPSHQVTQMGQEVILRCVPISNHLYFYWYRQILGQKVEFLVSFYNNEISEKSEIFDDQFSVERPDGSNFTLKIRSTKLEDSAMYFCASNGGGAEAFFGQGTRLTVV.